This TCR beta chain was documented in a study of cytomegalovirus exposure and HLA in healthy donors. Study information: Early on, a data release was issued that held 80 million or so unique TCRs from HLA-typed donors.

In the PCR, 60 Vbeta and 13 Jbeta primers were used. Assay used: immunoSEQ multiplex PCR; TCRdb lists only in-frame clones, some missing. The sample has about 150,000 clones; about 66% are singletons. Details on this clone: Its cognate antigen is unknown.

Study outcomes and limitations: Highly shared variants forming one cluster were likely a sequencing artifact. A later analysis linked a missense DCLRE1C variant to TCR beta V- and J-gene trimming.

This CDR3 comprises 15 residues. The V and J ends lost 5 bases and 2 bases, in that order; junction bases with no gene match: 3. Germline-derived CDR1 and CDR2 are LNHDA and SQIVND (reference sequence). The chain carries TRBV19 and TRBJ2-7; 13 bases agree with TRBD2. Sequencing used PBMCs. This clonotype was obtained from a human donor in good health. Here the CDR3 DNA reads TGTGCCAGTAGTGGACTAGCGGGAGCCCCCTACGAGCAGTACTTC. Residues: CASSGLAGAPYEQYF.